Below, one TCR beta chain is given with its context. The target antigen is unknown. The germline V gene has CDR1 MDHEN and CDR2 SYDVKM. After removal of 6 bases from V and 6 bases from J, the junction contained 18 bases not matched to a gene. The CDR3 extends over 18 amino acids. Libraries were prepared by immunoSEQ multiplex PCR; TCRdb keeps only in-frame clonotypes and omits some of them. The table has tens of thousands of clones, 79% seen once; the top ten hold around 8%. This sample's time point: week 11, during vaccination. Every vaccination contained 300 ug of the mutant IDH1 20-mer peptide and was paired with topical imiquimod. These data belong to a study of a mutant IDH1 vaccine in newly diagnosed glioma. Study at large: The study started vaccination 4-6 weeks after radiotherapy alone, or with temozolomide cycles. Of treated patients, around 60% were men and roughly 38% women, averaging about 40 years. Standard pretreatment was either radiotherapy, temozolomide, or, for most, radiochemotherapy with temozolomide.

The chain has TRBV28 and TRBJ2-2, with 8 bases lining up with TRBD1. Source: PBMCs, taken from a glioma patient whose treatment included an IDH1 peptide vaccine. This sequence was found in a man in his forties or fifties with glioma. CDR3 protein: CASSPQRRTGPKAGELFF. Here the CDR3 DNA reads TGTGCCAGCAGCCCCCAACGAAGGACAGGGCCTAAAGCCGGGGAGCTGTTTTTT.